This TCR beta chain was retrieved from a study of neurological immune-mediated disorders (dated by TCRdb to the late 2010s). In the study overall: The study compared peripheral blood TCR-beta repertoires of HTLV-I-associated myelopathy (HAM/TSP) patients, multiple sclerosis patients and healthy controls using UMI-based sequencing. The roughly 100 TCR-beta libraries covered PBMC samples along with longitudinal samples, technical triplicates, and paired sorted CD4+ and CD8+ T-cell subsets. The cohort was made up of 68 subjects, consisting of roughly 15 HAM/TSP patients, about 35 multiple sclerosis patients and around 20 healthy controls.

Healthy controls were blood bank volunteers in Maryland, USA. For the unsorted PBMC libraries, 2 million PBMCs were stored in RNAlater at -80 degrees C until RNA extraction and were used to generate the libraries. Peripheral blood was subjected to Ficoll-Hypaque density gradient centrifugation to isolate PBMCs, which were then cryopreserved in liquid nitrogen. The germline V gene (reference sequence) yields LNHNV for CDR1 and YYDKDF for CDR2. V drops 0 bases and J drops 7 bases, leaving 15 bases in between. The CDR3 starts with the cysteine, ends with the phenylalanine, and has 15 residues. Left in the record is the CDR3 DNA by itself, 45 bases read in frame from the first base. cDNA synthesis used template-switch 5'RACE with a primer carrying a 10-nucleotide random unique molecular identifier tagging each TCR transcript. Over 190 million TCR-beta sequences, covering 15-18 subjects, were produced in each sequencing run. The RNeasy kit was used to extract total RNA. The KAPA Real-time Library Amplification kit was used to amplify TCR-beta VDJ regions with primers for the TCR constant region and the 5'RACE anchor. A first PCR added sample indexes and Illumina adaptors, and a second PCR then raised library yield. After Ampure bead purification, the roughly 650 bp TCR product was size-selected on a 2% E-gel SizeSelection system. Before pooling, libraries had their quality checked on a Bioanalyzer, their concentration measured with Qubit, and their quantity determined with the Kapa Library Quantification kit. An Illumina HiSeq 2500 was used to sequence the libraries paired-end at 2 x 150 bp. To increase sequence diversity, roughly 24-32% phiX was spiked into each library pool. In the original analysis: Quality-filtered reads were processed with the UMI-based MiGEC pipeline, which removed over 75% of raw TCR sequences during error correction. VDJ genes were aligned to IMGT germline references, and each clonotype was defined by a unique CDR3 amino acid sequence together with V-J genes. Clonal expansion, Shannon diversity and CDR3 relatedness (CalcPairwiseDistances, ClusterSamples) were evaluated with VDJtools, and phylogenetic trees were built with CLCbio workbench. Expanded clones were defined as having at least 8 unique UMIs, based on coefficient-of-variation modelling across technical triplicates. TCRdb passed the public sequencing reads through fastp at Q25 and MiXCR, retaining productive beta sequences. Every entry covers one CDR3 protein and lists the most common genes and DNA from its rows. TCRdb's processing, not the study's, gives the V and J calls here. This sample has about 28,000 distinct CDR3 sequences in its table, and 9.5% to 15% of those were observed once. Of the sample, around 7.6% is held by the ten largest clones.

Many counts were recorded for this clonotype. No antigen is known for it. Qualities for individual bases were not recorded, and no much larger clone is one base off. The study at large found these results: TCR clonal expansion was highest in HAM/TSP patients and lowest in MS patients, with MS patients falling below even healthy controls. Expanded clones from different subjects shared no identical CDR3 amino acid sequences, which suggests that TCR-beta repertoires were private in all groups.

The chain couples TRBV15 to TRBJ2-5; a confident D gene designation cannot be given. Sequencing was done on a sample of PBMCs. The sequence was collected from a man aged 55 to 69 in good health. The base sequence is TGTGCCACCAGCAGAGAAAGGTCTGGGGTGGGGACCCAGTACTTC. It translates to CATSRERSGVGTQYF.